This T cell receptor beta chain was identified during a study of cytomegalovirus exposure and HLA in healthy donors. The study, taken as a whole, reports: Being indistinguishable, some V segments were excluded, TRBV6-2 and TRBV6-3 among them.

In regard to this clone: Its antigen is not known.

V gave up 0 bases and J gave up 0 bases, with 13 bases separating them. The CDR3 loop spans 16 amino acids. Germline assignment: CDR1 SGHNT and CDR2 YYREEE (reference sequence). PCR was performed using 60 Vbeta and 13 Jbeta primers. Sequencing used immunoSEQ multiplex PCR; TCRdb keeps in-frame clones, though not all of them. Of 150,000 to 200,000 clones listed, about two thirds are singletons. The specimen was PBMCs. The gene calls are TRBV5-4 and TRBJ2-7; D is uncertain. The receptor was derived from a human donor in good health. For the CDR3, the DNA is TGTGCCAGCAGCTTGGGATCACGGGTAAGCTCCTACGAGCAGTACTTC. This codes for CASSLGSRVSSYEQYF. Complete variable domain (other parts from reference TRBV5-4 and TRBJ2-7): ETGVTQSPTHLIKTRGQQVTLRCSSQSGHNTVSWYQQALGQGPQFIFQYYREEENGRGNFPPRFSGLQFPNYSSELNVNALELDDSALYLCASSLGSRVSSYEQYFGPGTRLTVT.